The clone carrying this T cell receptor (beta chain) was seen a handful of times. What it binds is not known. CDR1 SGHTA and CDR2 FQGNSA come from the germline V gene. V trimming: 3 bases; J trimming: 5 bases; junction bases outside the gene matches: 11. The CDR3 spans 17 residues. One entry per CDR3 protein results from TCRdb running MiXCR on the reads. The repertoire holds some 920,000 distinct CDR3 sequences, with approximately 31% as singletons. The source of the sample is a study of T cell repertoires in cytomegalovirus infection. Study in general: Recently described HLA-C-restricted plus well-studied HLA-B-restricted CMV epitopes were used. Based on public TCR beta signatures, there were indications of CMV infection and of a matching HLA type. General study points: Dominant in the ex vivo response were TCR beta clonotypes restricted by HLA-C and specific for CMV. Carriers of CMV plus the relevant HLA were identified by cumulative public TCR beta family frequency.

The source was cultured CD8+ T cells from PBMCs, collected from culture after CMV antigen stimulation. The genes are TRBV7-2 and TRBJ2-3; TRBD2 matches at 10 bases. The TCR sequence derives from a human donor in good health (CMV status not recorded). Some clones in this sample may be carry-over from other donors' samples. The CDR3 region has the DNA TGTGCCAGCAGCTTTGCTCTAGCGGGGGCGCCGGTAGATACGCAGTATTTT. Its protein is CASSFALAGAPVDTQYF.